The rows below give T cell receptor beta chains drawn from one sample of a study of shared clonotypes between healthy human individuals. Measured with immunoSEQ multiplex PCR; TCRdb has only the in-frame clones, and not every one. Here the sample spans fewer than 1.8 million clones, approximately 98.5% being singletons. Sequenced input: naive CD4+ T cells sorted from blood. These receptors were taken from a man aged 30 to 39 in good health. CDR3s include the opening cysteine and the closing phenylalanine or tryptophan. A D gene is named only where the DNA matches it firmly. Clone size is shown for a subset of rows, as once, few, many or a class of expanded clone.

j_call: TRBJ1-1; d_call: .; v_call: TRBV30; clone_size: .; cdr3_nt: TGTGCCTGGGTAACGGGACGGGGGAACACTGAAGCTTTCTTT; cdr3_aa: CAWVTGRGNTEAFF
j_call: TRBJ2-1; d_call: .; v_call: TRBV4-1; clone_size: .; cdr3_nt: TGCGCCAGCAGCCAAGAAGGACTTAGCTCCTACAATGAGCAGTTCTTC; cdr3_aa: CASSQEGLSSYNEQFF
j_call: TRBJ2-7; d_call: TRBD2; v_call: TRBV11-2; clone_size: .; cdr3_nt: TGTGCCAGCAGCTCGGGGACTAGCGGGAGTTACGACGAGCAGTACTTC; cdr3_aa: CASSSGTSGSYDEQYF
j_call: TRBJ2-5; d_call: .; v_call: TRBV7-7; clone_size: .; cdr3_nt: TGTGCTAGCAGCACGGACATCCAAGAGACCCAGTACTTC; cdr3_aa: CASSTDIQETQYF
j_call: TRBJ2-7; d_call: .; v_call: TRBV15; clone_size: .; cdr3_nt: TGTGCCACCAGCAGAGGGCTAGCGAGCTACGAGCAGTACTTC; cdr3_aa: CATSRGLASYEQYF
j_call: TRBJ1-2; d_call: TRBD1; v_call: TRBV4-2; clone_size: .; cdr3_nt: TGTGCCAGCAGCTATGAAGGGACAGGGCGAAACTATGGCTACACCTTC; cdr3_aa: CASSYEGTGRNYGYTF
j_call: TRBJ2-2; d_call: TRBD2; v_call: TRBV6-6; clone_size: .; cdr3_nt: TGTGCCAGCAGGGCTAGCGGGAGAAATACCGGGGAGCTGTTTTTT; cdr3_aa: CASRASGRNTGELFF
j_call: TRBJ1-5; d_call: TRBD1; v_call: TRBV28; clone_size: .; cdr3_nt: TGTGCCAGCATGACAGGACAGGGAATGCAGCCCCAGCATTTT; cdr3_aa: CASMTGQGMQPQHF
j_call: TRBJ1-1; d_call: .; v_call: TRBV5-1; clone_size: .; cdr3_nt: TGCGCCAGCAGCTTCGGGACTAACGATAGGGACACTGAAGCTTTCTTT; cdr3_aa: CASSFGTNDRDTEAFF
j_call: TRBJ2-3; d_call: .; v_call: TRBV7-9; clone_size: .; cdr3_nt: TGTGCCAGCAGCAAAGCCCCCGGAGCGACGGATACGCAGTATTTT; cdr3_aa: CASSKAPGATDTQYF
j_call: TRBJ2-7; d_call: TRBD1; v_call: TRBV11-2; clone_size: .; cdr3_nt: TGTGCCAGCAGCTTGACGGACAGGTCCTACGAGCAGTACTTC; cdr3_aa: CASSLTDRSYEQYF
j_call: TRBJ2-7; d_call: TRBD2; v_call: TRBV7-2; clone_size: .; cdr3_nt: TGTGCCAGCAGCTTAGCGCCTAGCGGGAGTCTTTACGAGCAGTACTTC; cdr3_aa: CASSLAPSGSLYEQYF
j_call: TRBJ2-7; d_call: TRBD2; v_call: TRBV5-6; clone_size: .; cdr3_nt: TGTGCCAGCAGCTTGGGACTAGCGGGAGTATACGAGCAGTACTTC; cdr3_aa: CASSLGLAGVYEQYF
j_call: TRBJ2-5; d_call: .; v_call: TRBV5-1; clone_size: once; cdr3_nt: TGCGCCAGCAGCTTGGCCGGGGGTCTGGTAGAGACCCAGTACTTC; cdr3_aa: CASSLAGGLVETQYF
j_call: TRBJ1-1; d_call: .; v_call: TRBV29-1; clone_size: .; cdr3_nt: TGCAGCGTTGCCCAACAGGTTTTGGATGAAGCTTTCTTT; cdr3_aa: CSVAQQVLDEAFF
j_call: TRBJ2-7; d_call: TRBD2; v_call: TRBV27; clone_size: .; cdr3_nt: TGTGCCAGCGGGACGAGCGGGGTTCTTTACGAGCAGTACTTC; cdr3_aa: CASGTSGVLYEQYF
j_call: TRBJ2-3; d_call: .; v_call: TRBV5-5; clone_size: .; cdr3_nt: TGTGCCAGCAGCTCCCCGCGGGCCGTCAACACAGATACGCAGTATTTT; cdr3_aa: CASSSPRAVNTDTQYF
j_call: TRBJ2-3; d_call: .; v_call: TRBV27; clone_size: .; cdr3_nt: TGTGCCAGCAGTGTAGCACCAACGTGGTATACGCAGTATTTT; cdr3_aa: CASSVAPTWYTQYF
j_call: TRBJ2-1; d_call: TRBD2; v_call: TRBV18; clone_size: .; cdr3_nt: TGTGCCAGCTCACGGGCGGGAGACTCCTACAATGAGCAGTTCTTC; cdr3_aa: CASSRAGDSYNEQFF
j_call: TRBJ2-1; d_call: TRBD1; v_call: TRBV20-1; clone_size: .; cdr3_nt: TGCAGTACCTCCCAGGGGGATGAGCAGTTCTTC; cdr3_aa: CSTSQGDEQFF
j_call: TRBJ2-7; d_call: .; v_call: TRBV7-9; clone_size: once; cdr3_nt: TGTGCCAGCAGCAACAGCGGCTTCTCCTACGAGCAGTACTTC; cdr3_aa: CASSNSGFSYEQYF
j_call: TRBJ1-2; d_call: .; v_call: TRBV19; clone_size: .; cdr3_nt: TGTGCCAGTAGTATAGCCGTGGGTAACGATGGCTACACCTTC; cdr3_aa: CASSIAVGNDGYTF
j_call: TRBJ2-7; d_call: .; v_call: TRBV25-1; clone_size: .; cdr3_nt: TGTGCCAGCAGTTCCCGGGGGTACGAGCAGTACTTC; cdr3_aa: CASSSRGYEQYF
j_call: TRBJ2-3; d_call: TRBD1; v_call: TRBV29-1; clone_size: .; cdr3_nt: TGCAGCGTTGAAATACAGGGGGAGATATACACAGATACGCAGTATTTT; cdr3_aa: CSVEIQGEIYTDTQYF
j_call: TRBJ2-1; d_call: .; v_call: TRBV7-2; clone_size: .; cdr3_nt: TGTGCCAGCAGCTTAGCGCTTGGTGGCGAGCAGTTCTTC; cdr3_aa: CASSLALGGEQFF
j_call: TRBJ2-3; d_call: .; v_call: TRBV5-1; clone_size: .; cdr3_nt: TGCGCCAGCAGCTTCCTAGCGAGCACAGATACGCAGTATTTT; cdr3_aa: CASSFLASTDTQYF
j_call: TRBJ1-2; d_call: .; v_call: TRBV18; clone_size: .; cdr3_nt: TGTGCCAGCTCACCACGGTCAGGGGCGGGGGCCTATGGCTACACCTTC; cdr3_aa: CASSPRSGAGAYGYTF
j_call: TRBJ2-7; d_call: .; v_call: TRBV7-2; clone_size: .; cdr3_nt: TGTGCCAGCAGATTGGACGGAAACTCCTACGAGCAGTACTTC; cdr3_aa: CASRLDGNSYEQYF
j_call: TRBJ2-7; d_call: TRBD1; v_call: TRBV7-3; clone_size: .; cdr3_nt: TGTGCCAGCAGCCCTCGGGACAGCTCCTACGAGCAGTACTTC; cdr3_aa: CASSPRDSSYEQYF
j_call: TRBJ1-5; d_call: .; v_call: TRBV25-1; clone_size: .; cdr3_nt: TGTGCCAGCAGTCCGACAGGTAGCAATCAGCCCCAGCATTTT; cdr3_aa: CASSPTGSNQPQHF
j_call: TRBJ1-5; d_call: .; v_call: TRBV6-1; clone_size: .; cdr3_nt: TGTGCCAGCAGTGAAGCGAGACAGGTCCAGCATTTT; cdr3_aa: CASSEARQVQHF
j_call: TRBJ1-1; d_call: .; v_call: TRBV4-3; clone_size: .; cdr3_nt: TGCGCCAGCAGCCAAGCTCACGGACAGAACACTGAAGCTTTCTTT; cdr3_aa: CASSQAHGQNTEAFF